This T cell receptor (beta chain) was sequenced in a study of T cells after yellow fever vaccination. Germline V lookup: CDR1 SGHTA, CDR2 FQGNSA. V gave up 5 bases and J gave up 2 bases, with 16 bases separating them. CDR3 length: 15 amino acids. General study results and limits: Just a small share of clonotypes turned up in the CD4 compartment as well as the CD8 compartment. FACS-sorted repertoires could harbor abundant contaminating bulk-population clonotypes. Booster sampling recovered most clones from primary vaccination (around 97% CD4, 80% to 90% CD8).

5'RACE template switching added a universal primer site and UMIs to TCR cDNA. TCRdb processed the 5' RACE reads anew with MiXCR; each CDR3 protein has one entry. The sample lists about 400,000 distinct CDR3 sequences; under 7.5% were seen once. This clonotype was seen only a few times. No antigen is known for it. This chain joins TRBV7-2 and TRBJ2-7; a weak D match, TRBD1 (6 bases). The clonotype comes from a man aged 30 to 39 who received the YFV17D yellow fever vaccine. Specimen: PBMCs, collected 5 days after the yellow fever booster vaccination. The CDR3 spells CASSGMGTTAYEQYF. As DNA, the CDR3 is TGTGCCAGCAGCGGAATGGGGACAACGGCCTACGAGCAGTACTTC.